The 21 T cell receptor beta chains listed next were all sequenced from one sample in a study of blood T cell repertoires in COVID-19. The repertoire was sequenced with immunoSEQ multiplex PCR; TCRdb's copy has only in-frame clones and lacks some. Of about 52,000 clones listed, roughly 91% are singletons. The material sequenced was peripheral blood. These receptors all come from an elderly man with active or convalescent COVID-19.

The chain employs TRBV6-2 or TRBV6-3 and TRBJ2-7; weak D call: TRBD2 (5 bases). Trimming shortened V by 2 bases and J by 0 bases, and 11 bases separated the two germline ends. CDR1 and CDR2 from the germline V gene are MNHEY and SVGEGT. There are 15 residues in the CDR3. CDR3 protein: CASSYEGSLSYEQYF. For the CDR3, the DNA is TGTGCCAGCAGTTACGAGGGCTCCCTCTCCTACGAGCAGTACTTC.

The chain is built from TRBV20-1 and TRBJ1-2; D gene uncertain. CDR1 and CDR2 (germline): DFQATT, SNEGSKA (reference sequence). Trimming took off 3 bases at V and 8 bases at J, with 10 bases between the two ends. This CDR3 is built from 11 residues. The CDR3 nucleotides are TGCAGTGCTAGTTTCCGGGTGGGCTACACCTTC. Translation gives CSASFRVGYTF.

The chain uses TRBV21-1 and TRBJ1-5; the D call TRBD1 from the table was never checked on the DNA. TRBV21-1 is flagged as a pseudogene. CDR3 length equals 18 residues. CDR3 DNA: TGTGCCAGCAGCAAAGCCGAGCGACACAGGGGAGGAAATCAGCCCCAGCATTTT. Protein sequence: CASSKAERHRGGNQPQHF.

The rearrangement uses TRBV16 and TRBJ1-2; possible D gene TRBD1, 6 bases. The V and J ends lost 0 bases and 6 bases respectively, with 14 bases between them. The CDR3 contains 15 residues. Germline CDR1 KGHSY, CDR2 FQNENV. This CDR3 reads CASSQSGARGHGYTF. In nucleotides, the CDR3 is TGTGCCAGCAGCCAATCCGGGGCCAGGGGACATGGCTACACCTTC.

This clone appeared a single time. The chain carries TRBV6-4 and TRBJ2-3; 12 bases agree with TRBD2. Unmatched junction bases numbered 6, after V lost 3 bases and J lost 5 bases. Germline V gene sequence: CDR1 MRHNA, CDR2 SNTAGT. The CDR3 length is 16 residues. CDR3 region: CASSESSGGAVDTQYF. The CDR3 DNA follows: TGTGCCAGCAGTGAATCTAGCGGGGGGGCCGTAGATACGCAGTATTTT.

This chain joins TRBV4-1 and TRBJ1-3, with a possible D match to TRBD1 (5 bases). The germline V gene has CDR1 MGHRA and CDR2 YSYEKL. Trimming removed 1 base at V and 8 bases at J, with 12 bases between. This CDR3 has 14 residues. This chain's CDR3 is CASSQGGGQDTIYF. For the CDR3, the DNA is TGCGCCAGCAGCCAAGGGGGGGGTCAGGACACCATATATTTT.

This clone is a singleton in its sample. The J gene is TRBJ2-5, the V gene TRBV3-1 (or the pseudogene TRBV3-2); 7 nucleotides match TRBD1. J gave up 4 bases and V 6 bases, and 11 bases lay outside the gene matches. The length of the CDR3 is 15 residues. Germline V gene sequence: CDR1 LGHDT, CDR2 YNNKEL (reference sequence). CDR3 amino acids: CASRPTGMVGETQYF. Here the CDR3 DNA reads TGTGCCAGCAGACCGACAGGGATGGTGGGAGAGACCCAGTACTTC.

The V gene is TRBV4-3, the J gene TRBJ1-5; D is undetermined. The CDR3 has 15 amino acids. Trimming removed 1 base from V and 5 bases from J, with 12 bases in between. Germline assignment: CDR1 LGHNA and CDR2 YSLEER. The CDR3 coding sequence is TGCGCCAGCAGCCAAGTGTTCTCCGGAGATCAGCCCCAGCATTTT. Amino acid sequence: CASSQVFSGDQPQHF.

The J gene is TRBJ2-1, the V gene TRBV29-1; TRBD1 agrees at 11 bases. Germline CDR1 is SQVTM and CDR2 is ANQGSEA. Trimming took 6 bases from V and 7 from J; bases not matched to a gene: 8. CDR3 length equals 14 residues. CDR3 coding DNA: TGCAGCGTCCAGGGACAGGGGGTATTGAATGAGCAGTTCTTC. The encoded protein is CSVQGQGVLNEQFF.

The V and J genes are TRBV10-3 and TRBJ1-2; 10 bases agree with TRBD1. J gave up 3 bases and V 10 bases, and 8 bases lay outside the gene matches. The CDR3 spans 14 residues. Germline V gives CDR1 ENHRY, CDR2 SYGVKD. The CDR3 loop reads CATRGQGYDYGYTF. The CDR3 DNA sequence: TGTGCCACCAGGGGACAGGGGTACGACTATGGCTACACCTTC.

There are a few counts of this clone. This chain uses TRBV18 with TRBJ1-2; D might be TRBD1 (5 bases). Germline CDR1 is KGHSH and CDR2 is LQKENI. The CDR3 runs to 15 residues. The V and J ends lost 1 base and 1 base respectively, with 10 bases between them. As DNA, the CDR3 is TGTGCCAGCTCACCACAAGACGGGGGTAACTATGGCTACACCTTC. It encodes CASSPQDGGNYGYTF.

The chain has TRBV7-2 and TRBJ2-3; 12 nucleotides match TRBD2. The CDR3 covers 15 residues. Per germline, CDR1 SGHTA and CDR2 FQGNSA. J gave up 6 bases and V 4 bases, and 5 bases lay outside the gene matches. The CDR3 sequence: CASSSRLAGADTQYF. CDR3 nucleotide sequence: TGTGCCAGCAGCTCCCGACTAGCGGGAGCCGATACGCAGTATTTT.

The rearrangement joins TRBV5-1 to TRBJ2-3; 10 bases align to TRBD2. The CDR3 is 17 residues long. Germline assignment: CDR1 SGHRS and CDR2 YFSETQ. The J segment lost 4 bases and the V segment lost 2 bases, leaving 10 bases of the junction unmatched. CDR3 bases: TGCGCCAGCAGCTTATCCCCTAGCGGGAGAAGTGCAGATACGCAGTATTTT. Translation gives CASSLSPSGRSADTQYF.

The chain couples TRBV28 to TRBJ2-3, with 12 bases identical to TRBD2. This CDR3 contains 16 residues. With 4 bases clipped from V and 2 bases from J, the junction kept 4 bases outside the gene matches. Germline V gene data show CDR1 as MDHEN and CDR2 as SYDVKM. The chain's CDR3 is CASSSGLAGYTDTQYF. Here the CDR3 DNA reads TGTGCCAGCAGTTCCGGACTAGCGGGGTACACAGATACGCAGTATTTT.

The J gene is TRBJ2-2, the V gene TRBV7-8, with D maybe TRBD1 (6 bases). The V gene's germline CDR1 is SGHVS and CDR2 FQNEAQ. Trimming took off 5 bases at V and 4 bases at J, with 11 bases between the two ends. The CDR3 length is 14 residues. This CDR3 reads CASSGRGGTGELFF. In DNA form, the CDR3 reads TGTGCCAGCAGCGGCAGGGGTGGCACCGGGGAGCTGTTTTTT.

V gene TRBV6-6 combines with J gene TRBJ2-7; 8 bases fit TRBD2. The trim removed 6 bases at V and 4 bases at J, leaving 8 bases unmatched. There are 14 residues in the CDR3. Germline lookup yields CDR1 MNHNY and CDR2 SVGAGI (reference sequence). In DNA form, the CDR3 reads TGTGCCAGCAGCTCCACTAGCGGCACTTACGAGCAGTACTTC. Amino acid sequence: CASSSTSGTYEQYF.

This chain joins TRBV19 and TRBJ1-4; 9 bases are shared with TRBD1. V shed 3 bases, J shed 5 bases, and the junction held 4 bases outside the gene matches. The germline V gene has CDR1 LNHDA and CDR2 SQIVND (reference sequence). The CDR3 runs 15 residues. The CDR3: CASSIEGTGNEKLFF. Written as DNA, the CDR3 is TGTGCCAGTAGTATTGAGGGGACAGGGAATGAAAAACTGTTTTTT.

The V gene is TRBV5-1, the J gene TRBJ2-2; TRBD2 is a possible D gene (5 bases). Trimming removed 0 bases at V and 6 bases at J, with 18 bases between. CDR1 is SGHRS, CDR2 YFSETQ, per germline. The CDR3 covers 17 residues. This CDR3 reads CASSLAPGSERAGELFF. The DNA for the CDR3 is TGCGCCAGCAGCTTGGCCCCGGGCTCGGAGAGGGCCGGGGAGCTGTTTTTT.

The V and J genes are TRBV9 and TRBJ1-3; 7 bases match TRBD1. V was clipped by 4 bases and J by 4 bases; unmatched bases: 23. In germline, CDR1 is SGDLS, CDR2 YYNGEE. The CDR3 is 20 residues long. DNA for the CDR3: TGTGCCAGCAGCACCTCGACAGGGACCCCTTCTTTCTCGGCGGGAAACACCATATATTTT. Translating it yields CASSTSTGTPSFSAGNTIYF.

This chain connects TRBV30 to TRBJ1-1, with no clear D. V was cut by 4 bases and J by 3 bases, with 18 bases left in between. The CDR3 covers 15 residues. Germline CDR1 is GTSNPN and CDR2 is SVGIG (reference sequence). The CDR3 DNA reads TGTGCCTGGAATCTCGGTGCGGCCGCTTACACTGAAGCTTTCTTT. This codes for CAWNLGAAAYTEAFF.

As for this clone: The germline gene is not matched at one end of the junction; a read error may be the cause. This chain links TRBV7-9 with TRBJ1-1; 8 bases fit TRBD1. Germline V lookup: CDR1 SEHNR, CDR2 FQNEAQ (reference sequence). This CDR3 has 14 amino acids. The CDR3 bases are TGTGCCAGCAGCCCAGGTGGACAGGGACCGGTCCCCACCTTT. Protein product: CASSPGGQGPVPTF.